The T cell receptor beta chain described here comes from a study of blood T cell repertoires in COVID-19. Study summary: There were acute and convalescent COVID-19 samples, and they came from the United States, Italy and Spain. T cells, B-cell-depleted T cells, or PBMCs provided the cDNA or gDNA that served as material.

In the authors' workflow: Amplifying reference gene primers gave estimates of nucleated cell counts. Clones were sequenced by immunoSEQ multiplex PCR, and TCRdb holds only the in-frame ones, with some missing. V, J and clone size are taken as reported in that table, and D and trimming were inferred from the DNA itself. The table shows around 30,000 clones, with 70% to 90% occurring only once. Sequencing was carried out using peripheral blood. The TCR sequence derives from a woman aged 40-49 years with active or convalescent COVID-19.

The CDR3: CASSARQGANTGELFF. The DNA for the CDR3 is TGTGCCAGTAGTGCCCGACAGGGGGCGAACACCGGGGAGCTGTTTTTT. V usage is TRBV19 and J usage is TRBJ2-2; 9 bases match TRBD1. Germline values: CDR1 LNHDA, CDR2 SQIVND (reference sequence). J gave up 0 bases and V 5 bases, and 4 bases lay outside the gene matches. The CDR3 covers 16 residues.